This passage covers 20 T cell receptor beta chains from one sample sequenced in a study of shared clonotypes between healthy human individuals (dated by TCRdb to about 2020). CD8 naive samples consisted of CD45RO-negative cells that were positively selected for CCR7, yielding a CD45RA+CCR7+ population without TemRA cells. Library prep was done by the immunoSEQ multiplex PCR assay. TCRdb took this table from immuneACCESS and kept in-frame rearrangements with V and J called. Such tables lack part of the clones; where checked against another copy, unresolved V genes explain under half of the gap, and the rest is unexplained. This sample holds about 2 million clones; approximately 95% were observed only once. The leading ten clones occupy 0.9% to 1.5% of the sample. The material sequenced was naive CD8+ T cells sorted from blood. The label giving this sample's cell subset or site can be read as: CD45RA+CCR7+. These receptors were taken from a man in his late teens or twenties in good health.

In nucleotides, the CDR3 is TGTGCCAGCAAGAACAGGGGGGACACTGAAGCTTTCTTT. Translation gives CASKNRGDTEAFF. The chain couples TRBV28 to TRBJ1-1; TRBD1 agrees at 8 bases. V trimming: 7 bases; J trimming: 3 bases; junction bases outside the gene matches: 4. This CDR3 comprises 13 residues. CDR1 MDHEN and CDR2 SYDVKM come from the germline V gene.

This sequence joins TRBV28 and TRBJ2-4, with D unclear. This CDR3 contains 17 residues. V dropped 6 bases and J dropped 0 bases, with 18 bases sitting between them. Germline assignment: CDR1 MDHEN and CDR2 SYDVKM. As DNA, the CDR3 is TGTGCCAGCAGAGTACTTAAAGAGGCAACAGCCAAAAACATTCAGTACTTC. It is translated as CASRVLKEATAKNIQYF.

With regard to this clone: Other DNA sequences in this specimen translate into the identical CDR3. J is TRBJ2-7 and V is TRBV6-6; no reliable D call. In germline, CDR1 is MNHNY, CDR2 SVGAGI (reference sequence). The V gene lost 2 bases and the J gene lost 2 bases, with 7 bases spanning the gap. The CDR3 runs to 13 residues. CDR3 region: CASSYATAYEQYF. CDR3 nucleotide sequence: TGTGCCAGCAGTTACGCGACTGCCTACGAGCAGTACTTC.

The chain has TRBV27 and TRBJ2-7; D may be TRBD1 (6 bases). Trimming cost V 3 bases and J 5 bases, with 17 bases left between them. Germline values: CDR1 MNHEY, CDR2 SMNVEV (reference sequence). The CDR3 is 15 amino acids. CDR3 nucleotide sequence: TGTGCCAGCAGTTTCAGACAGGCCCCTATCAACGAGCAGTACTTC. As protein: CASSFRQAPINEQYF.

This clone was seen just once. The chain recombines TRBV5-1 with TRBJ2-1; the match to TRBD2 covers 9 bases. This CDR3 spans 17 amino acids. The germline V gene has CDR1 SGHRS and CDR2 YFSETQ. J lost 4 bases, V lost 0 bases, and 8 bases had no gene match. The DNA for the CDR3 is TGCGCCAGCAGCTTGGCCGAGACTAGCGGAACTTACAATGAGCAGTTCTTC. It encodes CASSLAETSGTYNEQFF.

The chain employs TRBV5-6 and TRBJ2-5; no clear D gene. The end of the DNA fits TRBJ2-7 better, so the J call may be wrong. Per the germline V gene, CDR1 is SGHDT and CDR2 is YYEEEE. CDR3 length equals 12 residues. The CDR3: CASSSQDYEQYF. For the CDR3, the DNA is TGTGCCAGCAGCTCGCAGGACTACGAGCAGTACTTC.

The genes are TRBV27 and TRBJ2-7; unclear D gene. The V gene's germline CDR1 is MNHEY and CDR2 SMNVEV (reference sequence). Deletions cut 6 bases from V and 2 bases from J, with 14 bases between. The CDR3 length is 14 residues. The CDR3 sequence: CASSPSTEPYEQYF. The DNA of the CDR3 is TGTGCCAGCAGCCCCTCGACTGAGCCCTACGAGCAGTACTTC.

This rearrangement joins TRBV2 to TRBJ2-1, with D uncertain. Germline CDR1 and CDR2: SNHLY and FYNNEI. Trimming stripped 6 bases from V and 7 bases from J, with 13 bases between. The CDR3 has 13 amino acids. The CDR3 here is CASSPGPRNEQFF. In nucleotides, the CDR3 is TGTGCCAGCAGCCCCGGGCCGAGGAATGAGCAGTTCTTC.

Written as DNA, the CDR3 is TGCGCCAGCAGCCAGGGATGGGCGAATGAAAAACTGTTTTTT. This encodes CASSQGWANEKLFF. The V and J genes are TRBV4-1 and TRBJ1-4; D gene ambiguous. The V and J ends lost 3 bases and 5 bases respectively, with 10 bases between them. This CDR3 has 14 amino acids. CDR1 is MGHRA, CDR2 YSYEKL, per germline.

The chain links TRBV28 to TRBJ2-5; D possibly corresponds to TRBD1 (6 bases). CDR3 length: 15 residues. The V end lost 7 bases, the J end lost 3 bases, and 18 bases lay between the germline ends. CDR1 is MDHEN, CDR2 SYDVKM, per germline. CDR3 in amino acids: CASTPILQGEETQYF. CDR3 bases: TGTGCCAGCACCCCAATTTTACAGGGAGAAGAGACCCAGTACTTC.

The CDR3 nucleotides are TGCAGCGTTGAAGACGGAAGTACGAACGAGCAGTACTTC. Amino acid sequence: CSVEDGSTNEQYF. The chain has TRBV29-1 and TRBJ2-5; no clear D. The end of the DNA aligns better with TRBJ2-7, so the J call may be wrong. Germline V lookup: CDR1 SQVTM, CDR2 ANQGSEA. The CDR3 covers 13 residues.

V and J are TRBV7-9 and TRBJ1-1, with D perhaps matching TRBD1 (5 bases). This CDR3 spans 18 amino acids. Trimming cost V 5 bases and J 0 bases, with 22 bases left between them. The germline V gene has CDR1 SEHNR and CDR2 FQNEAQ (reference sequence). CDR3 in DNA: TGTGCCAGCAGCCGCCCCCTAACCGGGGACGGAATGAACACTGAAGCTTTCTTT. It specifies CASSRPLTGDGMNTEAFF.

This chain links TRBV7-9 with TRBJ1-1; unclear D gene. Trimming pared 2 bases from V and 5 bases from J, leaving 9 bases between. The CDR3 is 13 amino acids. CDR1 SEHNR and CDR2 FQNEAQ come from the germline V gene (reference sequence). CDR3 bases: TGTGCCAGCAGCTTAAATGGGGAGACTGAAGCTTTCTTT. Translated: CASSLNGETEAFF.

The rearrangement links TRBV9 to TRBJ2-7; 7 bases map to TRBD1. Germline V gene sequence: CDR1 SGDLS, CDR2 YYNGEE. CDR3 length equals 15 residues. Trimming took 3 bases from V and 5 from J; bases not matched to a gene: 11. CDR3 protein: CASSGSTGVYDEQYF. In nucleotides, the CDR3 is TGTGCCAGCAGCGGAAGTACAGGGGTTTACGACGAGCAGTACTTC.

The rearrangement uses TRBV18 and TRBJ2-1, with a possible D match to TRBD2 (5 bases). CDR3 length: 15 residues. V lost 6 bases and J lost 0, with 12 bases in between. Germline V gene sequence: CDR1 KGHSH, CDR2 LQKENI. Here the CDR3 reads CASSVEGGSYNEQFF. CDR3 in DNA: TGTGCCAGCTCGGTTGAGGGTGGCTCCTACAATGAGCAGTTCTTC.

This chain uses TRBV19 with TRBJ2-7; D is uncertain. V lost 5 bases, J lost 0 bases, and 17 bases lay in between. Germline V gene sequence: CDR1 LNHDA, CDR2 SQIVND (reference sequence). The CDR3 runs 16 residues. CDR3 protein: CASSSLTESSSYEQYF. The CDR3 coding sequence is TGTGCCAGTAGTTCGTTAACTGAAAGTAGCTCCTACGAGCAGTACTTC.

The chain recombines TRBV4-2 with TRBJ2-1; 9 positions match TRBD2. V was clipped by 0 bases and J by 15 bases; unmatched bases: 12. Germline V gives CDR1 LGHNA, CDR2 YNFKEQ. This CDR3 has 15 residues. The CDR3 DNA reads TGTGCCAGCAGCCAAGATAGACTAGCGGACCCCCAGACGTTCTTC. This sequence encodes CASSQDRLADPQTFF.

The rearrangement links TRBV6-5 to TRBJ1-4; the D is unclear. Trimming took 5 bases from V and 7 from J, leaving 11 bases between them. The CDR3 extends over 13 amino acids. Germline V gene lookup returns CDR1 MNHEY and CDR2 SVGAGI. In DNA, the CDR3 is TGTGCCAGCAGTCAAGGGCTGACTGAAAAACTGTTTTTT. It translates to CASSQGLTEKLFF.

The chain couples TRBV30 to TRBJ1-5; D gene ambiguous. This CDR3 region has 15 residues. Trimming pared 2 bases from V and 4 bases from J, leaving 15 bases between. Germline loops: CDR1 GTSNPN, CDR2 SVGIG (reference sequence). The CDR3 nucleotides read TGTGCCTGGAGTACCCGGACCGGGTGGAATCAGCCCCAGCATTTT. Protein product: CAWSTRTGWNQPQHF. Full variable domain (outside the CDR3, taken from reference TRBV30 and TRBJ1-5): SQTIHQWPATLVQPVGSPLSLECTVEGTSNPNLYWYRQAAGRGLQLLFYSVGIGQISSEVPQNLSASRPQDRQFILSSKKLLLSDSGFYLCAWSTRTGWNQPQHFGDGTRLSIL.

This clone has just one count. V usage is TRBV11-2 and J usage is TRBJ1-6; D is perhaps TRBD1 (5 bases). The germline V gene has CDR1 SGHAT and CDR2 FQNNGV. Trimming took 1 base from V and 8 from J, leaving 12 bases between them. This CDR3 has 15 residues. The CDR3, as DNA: TGTGCCAGCAGCTTAGGTGAGAGGGGACATTCACCCCTCCACTTT. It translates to CASSLGERGHSPLHF.